The 31 T cell receptor beta chains below come from one sample, sequenced in a study of identical twins' blood T cells. TCRdb independently ran MiXCR on the 5' RACE reads; one entry per CDR3 protein. Of 300,000 to 400,000 distinct CDR3 sequences in the sample, roughly 28% were seen once. Sample: PBMCs. All receptors derive from a woman aged 18-55 years in good health.

This clonotype was counted only a few times. The chain joins TRBV29-1 to TRBJ2-3, with TRBD2 matching over 8 bases. The CDR3 totals 14 residues. Germline CDR1 reads SQVTM; CDR2 reads ANQGSEA. Unmatched junction bases numbered 2, after V lost 3 bases and J lost 0 bases. CDR3 bases: TGCAGCGTTGAGGGCGGGGGGAGCACAGATACGCAGTATTTT. Protein: CSVEGGGSTDTQYF.

With regard to this clonotype: At one boundary the junction diverges from the germline segment, which might be a read error. The chain employs TRBV27 and TRBJ1-1, with D maybe TRBD1 (6 bases). The CDR3 contains 14 residues. Germline loops: CDR1 MNHEY, CDR2 SMNVEV (reference sequence). The CDR3 spells CVSSSIGQSPEAFF. The CDR3 DNA sequence: TGTGTCAGCAGTTCTATCGGACAGAGTCCTGAAGCTTTCTTT.

V and J are TRBV5-1 and TRBJ1-3; D is ambiguous. The V gene's germline CDR1 is SGHRS and CDR2 YFSETQ. The CDR3 is 13 residues long. Trimming removed 4 bases from V and 4 bases from J, with 9 bases in between. CDR3 sequence (DNA): TGCGCCAGCAGCATTACATTCGGAAACACCATATATTTT. Translating it yields CASSITFGNTIYF.

This clonotype has more than one count but fewer than ten. The genes are TRBV2 and TRBJ1-1; D is perhaps TRBD1 (6 bases). V was clipped by 0 bases and J by 5 bases, with 16 bases between them. CDR3 length equals 16 residues. CDR1 and CDR2 (germline): SNHLY, FYNNEI. CDR3 protein: CASSEALGGAGTEAFF. CDR3 bases: TGTGCCAGCAGTGAAGCGTTGGGGGGCGCGGGGACTGAAGCTTTCTTT.

This chain links TRBV20-1 with TRBJ1-6; D is unresolved. The V gene lost 5 bases and the J gene lost 0 bases, with 14 bases spanning the gap. Germline V gives CDR1 DFQATT, CDR2 SNEGSKA (reference sequence). The CDR3 totals 16 residues. The CDR3 spells CSAPTVDGSYNSPLHF. As DNA, the CDR3 is TGCAGTGCTCCGACTGTGGACGGCTCCTATAATTCACCCCTCCACTTT.

Turning to this clonotype: A read error may be the cause here, since a much bigger clone is one base away. The chain's CDR3 is CASSGTVGYNEQFF. CDR3 nucleotides: TGTGCCAGCAGTGGGACCGTCGGCTACAATGAGCAGTTCTTC. This chain links TRBV6-1 with TRBJ2-1; no firm D call. Germline loops: CDR1 MNHNS, CDR2 SASEGT. The V end was cut by 4 bases, the J end by 3 bases, with 10 bases between. The CDR3 is made up of 14 amino acids.

This clonotype was recorded many times. At one end, the junction sequence differs from germline, possibly due to a read error. This chain connects TRBV11-2 to TRBJ1-1; D gene unclear. Looked up from germline, CDR1 is SGHAT and CDR2 is FQNNGV. This CDR3 comprises 11 residues. This CDR3 is CASSLVTEAFF. The CDR3 nucleotides are TGTGCCAGCAGTTTAGTCACTGAAGCTTTCTTT.

In its sample, this clonotype was seen a few times. The CDR3: CASSVATSGETQYF. The CDR3, as DNA: TGTGCCAGCAGCGTAGCTACCAGCGGAGAGACCCAGTACTTC. V and J are TRBV9 and TRBJ2-5, with D possibly TRBD2 on 5 matching bases. V was pared by 0 bases and J by 4 bases, with 10 bases between. Germline loops: CDR1 SGDLS, CDR2 YYNGEE. The CDR3 sequence is 14 residues long.

This clonotype was seen once. The germline gene is not matched at one end of the junction; a read error may be the cause. The chain uses TRBV6-2 or TRBV6-3 and TRBJ1-1, with D possibly TRBD1 on 6 matching bases. The CDR3 sequence is 14 residues long. The germline CDR1 and CDR2 sequences are MNHEY and SVGEGT. The CDR3 region is CASSVQGMNTETFF. The CDR3 DNA reads as TGTGCCAGCAGTGTGCAGGGGATGAACACTGAAACTTTCTTT.

V is TRBV9 and J is TRBJ2-4, with D perhaps TRBD2 (5 bases). CDR1 SGDLS and CDR2 YYNGEE come from the germline V gene. Trimming stripped 3 bases from V and 1 base from J, with 17 bases between. The CDR3 has 17 amino acids. In DNA form, the CDR3 reads TGTGCCAGCAGCGCAGGAGGAGGCGGAGTGGCCAAAAACATTCAGTACTTC. Translation: CASSAGGGGVAKNIQYF.

This clonotype has a handful of counts. The genes are TRBV2 and TRBJ1-2, with D unclear. Trimming removed 0 bases at V and 13 bases at J, with 9 bases between. The CDR3 is 11 residues long. Germline loops: CDR1 SNHLY, CDR2 FYNNEI. The CDR3 reads CASSEARERTF. In DNA, the CDR3 is TGTGCCAGCAGTGAAGCACGGGAACGCACCTTC.

This chain connects TRBV6-1 to TRBJ1-6; maybe TRBD1 (5 bases). Germline V gene data show CDR1 as MNHNS and CDR2 as SASEGT. The CDR3 extends over 15 amino acids. V lost 0 bases and J lost 8, with 11 bases in between. CDR3 DNA sequence: TGTGCCAGCAGTGAAGCCCGGACATGGGATTCACCCCTCCACTTT. It yields the protein CASSEARTWDSPLHF.

This rearrangement joins TRBV5-1 to TRBJ2-3; 7 nucleotides line up with TRBD1. The germline V gene has CDR1 SGHRS and CDR2 YFSETQ. The CDR3 sequence is 16 residues long. Losses at the gene ends were 2 bases for V and 5 bases for J; bases not matched to a gene: 11. The CDR3 loop is CASSFLRGHLGDTQYF. DNA for the CDR3: TGCGCCAGCAGCTTCTTGAGGGGGCATCTGGGAGATACGCAGTATTTT.

The chain combines TRBV14 with TRBJ1-1; D ambiguous. The CDR3 spans 14 residues. Germline values: CDR1 SGHDN, CDR2 FVKESK. Trimming took off 0 bases at V and 3 bases at J, with 8 bases between the two ends. CDR3 residues: CASSQDIGDTEAFF. In DNA form, the CDR3 reads TGTGCCAGCAGCCAAGATATCGGGGACACTGAAGCTTTCTTT.

This clonotype has just a few counts. The chain recombines TRBV5-1 with TRBJ1-1; D gene unclear. Trimming took off 0 bases at V and 0 bases at J, with 9 bases between the two ends. Germline CDR1 SGHRS, CDR2 YFSETQ. This CDR3 contains 15 residues. The CDR3 loop reads CASSLELRMNTEAFF. CDR3 bases: TGCGCCAGCAGCTTGGAACTGCGGATGAACACTGAAGCTTTCTTT.

This rearrangement joins TRBV6-2 or TRBV6-3 to TRBJ2-1, with TRBD2 matching 14 bases. The V and J ends lost 4 bases and 5 bases, in that order; junction bases with no gene match: 10. CDR3 size: 18 residues. Germline V gene lookup returns CDR1 MNHEY and CDR2 SVGEGT. CDR3 sequence: CASSSYRLAGGRNNEQFF. The DNA of the CDR3 is TGTGCCAGCAGTTCCTACCGACTAGCGGGAGGGAGAAACAATGAGCAGTTCTTC.

This clonotype was counted only a few times. The V call is TRBV20-1, the J call TRBJ1-4; D gene ambiguous. The CDR3 is 14 amino acids. The germline V gene encodes CDR1 DFQATT and CDR2 SNEGSKA (reference sequence). V was pared by 7 bases and J by 5 bases, with 17 bases between. The CDR3, as DNA: TGCAGTGTCTACAAAGGGTATGGGAATGAAAAACTGTTTTTT. It translates to CSVYKGYGNEKLFF.

The rearrangement links TRBV9 to TRBJ1-5, with D tentatively TRBD1 (6 bases). Per the germline V gene, CDR1 is SGDLS and CDR2 is YYNGEE. This CDR3 comprises 13 residues. V was shortened by 3 bases and J by 6 bases, with 10 bases between the two germline ends. This CDR3 reads CASSDGQIQPQHF. The CDR3 coding sequence is TGTGCCAGCAGCGACGGACAGATTCAGCCCCAGCATTTT.

This chain links TRBV29-1 with TRBJ2-3; D possibly corresponds to TRBD2 (5 bases). CDR1 and CDR2 (germline): SQVTM, ANQGSEA. The CDR3 is 12 residues long. The V and J ends lost 3 bases and 6 bases respectively, with 10 bases between them. CDR3 sequence (DNA): TGCAGCGTTGATGAGGGATCCGATACGCAGTATTTT. Its translation: CSVDEGSDTQYF.

This clonotype was found a few times. V usage is TRBV20-1 and J usage is TRBJ2-5, with TRBD2 matching over 10 bases. Germline assignment: CDR1 DFQATT and CDR2 SNEGSKA (reference sequence). V shed 5 bases, J shed 5 bases, and the junction held 8 bases outside the gene matches. This CDR3 spans 14 amino acids. The CDR3 bases are TGCAGTGCTCCGGGACTAGCGAATTTCGAGACCCAGTACTTC. Protein product: CSAPGLANFETQYF.

This clonotype appeared a few times. This chain joins TRBV11-2 and TRBJ1-6; D is unresolved. In germline, CDR1 is SGHAT, CDR2 FQNNGV. The CDR3 has 15 amino acids. Deletions cut 8 bases from V and 8 bases from J, with 19 bases between. The CDR3 DNA reads TGTGCCAGCGGGATCGCAGGTTTGATGGATTCACCCCTCCACTTT. Amino acid sequence: CASGIAGLMDSPLHF. The entire variable domain, with the rest obtained from reference TRBV11-2 and TRBJ1-6, is as follows: EAGVAQSPRYKIIEKRQSVAFWCNPISGHATLYWYQQILGQGPKLLIQFQNNGVVDDSQLPKDRFSAERLKGVDSTLKIQPAKLEDSAVYLCASGIAGLMDSPLHFGNGTRLTVT.

The table lists this clonotype with many counts. The chain uses TRBV12-3 or TRBV12-4 and TRBJ1-3; D remains ambiguous. The CDR3 totals 13 residues. V was cut by 3 bases and J by 4 bases, with 7 bases left in between. CDR3 residues: CASSFSTGNTIYF. DNA for the CDR3: TGTGCCAGCAGTTTTTCGACGGGAAACACCATATATTTT.

The gene calls are TRBV18 and TRBJ1-5; 7 bases match TRBD1. In germline, CDR1 is KGHSH, CDR2 LQKENI. The CDR3 contains 18 residues. V was pared by 3 bases and J by 0 bases, with 11 bases of the junction left unmatched. Here the CDR3 DNA reads TGTGCCAGCTCACCGGGGACAGTCGCTACTTATAGCAATCAGCCCCAGCATTTT. Its protein product is CASSPGTVATYSNQPQHF.

The chain carries TRBV9 and TRBJ2-3; perhaps TRBD1 as D (5 bases). The CDR3 extends over 15 amino acids. The V gene lost 0 bases and the J gene lost 2 bases, with 10 bases spanning the gap. Germline V gene lookup returns CDR1 SGDLS and CDR2 YYNGEE. The CDR3 DNA reads as TGTGCCAGCAGCGTAGCTCCAGGGAACACAGATACGCAGTATTTT. Translating gives CASSVAPGNTDTQYF. Full variable domain (rest looked up from reference TRBV9 and TRBJ2-3): DSGVTQTPKHLITATGQRVTLRCSPRSGDLSVYWYQQSLDQGLQFLIQYYNGEERAKGNILERFSAQQFPDLHSELNLSSLELGDSALYFCASSVAPGNTDTQYFGPGTRLTVL.

V usage is TRBV11-3 and J usage is TRBJ2-6; D call uncertain. CDR1 and CDR2 (germline): SGHNT, YENEEA. V was pared by 3 bases and J by 3 bases, with 3 bases between. This CDR3 region has 13 residues. The CDR3 coding sequence is TGTGCCAGCAGCTTTGTTGGGGCCAACGTCCTGACTTTC. Protein product: CASSFVGANVLTF.

The genes are TRBV29-1 and TRBJ1-2; 7 bases are shared with TRBD1. Germline-derived CDR1 and CDR2 are SQVTM and ANQGSEA. This CDR3 is built from 14 residues. The trim removed 4 bases at V and 5 bases at J, leaving 10 bases unmatched. The CDR3 sequence: CSVGPLQGPYGYTF. The CDR3 bases are TGCAGCGTTGGGCCTCTACAGGGGCCATATGGCTACACCTTC.

The gene calls are TRBV7-2 and TRBJ2-2, with 12 bases matching TRBD2. CDR3 length: 19 amino acids. V was pared by 5 bases and J by 7 bases, with 17 bases of the junction left unmatched. Germline CDR1 reads SGHTA; CDR2 reads FQGNSA. In nucleotides, the CDR3 is TGTGCCAGCAGCCTTCCTCTCCTAGCGGGGGGGCCTTTTGTCGGGGAGCTGTTTTTT. Translation gives CASSLPLLAGGPFVGELFF.

The V and J genes are TRBV6-2 or TRBV6-3 and TRBJ2-5; possibly TRBD1 for D (5 bases). Germline V gives CDR1 MNHEY, CDR2 SVGEGT. The V end lost 6 bases, the J end lost 3 bases, and 11 bases lay between the germline ends. There are 13 residues in the CDR3. This CDR3 is CASRPDREETQYF. The CDR3 DNA reads as TGTGCCAGCAGACCTGACAGAGAAGAGACCCAGTACTTC.

The chain has TRBV20-1 and TRBJ2-4; 9 nucleotides align to TRBD1. V shed 1 base, J shed 7 bases, and the junction held 8 bases outside the gene matches. The CDR3 is 15 residues long. Germline V gene lookup returns CDR1 DFQATT and CDR2 SNEGSKA (reference sequence). As DNA, the CDR3 is TGCAGTGCTAGAGGGGCGGGACAGGGTTGGAACATTCAGTACTTC. It encodes CSARGAGQGWNIQYF.

V usage is TRBV20-1 and J usage is TRBJ1-4, with D uncertain. Trimming removed 0 bases from V and 11 bases from J, with 13 bases in between. The CDR3 is 13 amino acids. In germline, CDR1 is DFQATT, CDR2 SNEGSKA (reference sequence). The CDR3 nucleotides are TGCAGTGCTAGAGAGGGCACCGTGAGGAAACTGTTTTTT. The encoded protein is CSAREGTVRKLFF.

The chain carries TRBV5-1 and TRBJ1-1; 7 nucleotides agree with TRBD1. The CDR3 loop spans 19 amino acids. Germline CDR1 reads SGHRS; CDR2 reads YFSETQ. V lost 2 bases and J lost 4; bases outside the gene matches: 20. As DNA, the CDR3 is TGCGCCAGCAGCTTTGGGGGCCTCCGGGACAGAGGCGTGACCACTGAAGCTTTCTTT. Its translation: CASSFGGLRDRGVTTEAFF. The whole variable domain, remainder taken from reference TRBV5-1 and TRBJ1-1, is KAGVTQTPRYLIKTRGQQVTLSCSPISGHRSVSWYQQTPGQGLQFLFEYFSETQRNKGNFPGRFSGRQFSNSRSEMNVSTLELGDSALYLCASSFGGLRDRGVTTEAFFGQGTRLTVV.